These 31 T cell receptor beta chains came from one sample sequenced in a study of blood T cell repertoires in COVID-19. Sequenced by immunoSEQ multiplex PCR; TCRdb stores in-frame clones only, minus some. The table lists roughly 200,000 clones, about 90% of them singletons. Source material: peripheral blood. The origin of the receptors is a man aged 50 to 59 with acute or convalescent COVID-19.

V gene TRBV7-7 combines with J gene TRBJ2-3, with D unclear. Germline V gene sequence: CDR1 SSHAT, CDR2 FNYEAQ (reference sequence). The CDR3 loop spans 14 amino acids. V shed 2 bases and J shed 2 bases, with 8 bases lying between them. The CDR3 sequence is CASSLTFLTDTQYF. In DNA form, the CDR3 reads TGTGCCAGCAGCTTAACTTTTCTCACAGATACGCAGTATTTT.

The genes are TRBV7-9 and TRBJ2-1; 9 positions agree with TRBD2. The CDR3 extends over 16 amino acids. The V gene end was trimmed by 6 bases and the J gene end by 4 bases; junction bases not matched to a gene: 10. Germline lookup yields CDR1 SEHNR and CDR2 FQNEAQ (reference sequence). The DNA of the CDR3 is TGTGCCAGCAGTTCTAGTTCGGCGGGGGGGTACAATGAGCAGTTCTTC. Translating it yields CASSSSSAGGYNEQFF.

The chain uses TRBV15 and TRBJ1-3, with D maybe TRBD1 (5 bases). Germline V gene lookup returns CDR1 LNHNV and CDR2 YYDKDF (reference sequence). The V gene lost 4 bases and the J gene lost 9 bases, with 16 bases spanning the gap. CDR3 length: 14 residues. CDR3 sequence: CATSKGQSRGTIYF. CDR3 bases: TGTGCCACCAGCAAAGGCCAGTCAAGGGGCACCATATATTTT.

The V and J genes are TRBV5-1 and TRBJ1-1; 7 positions match TRBD1. The germline gives CDR1 SGHRS, CDR2 YFSETQ. The V gene end was trimmed by 4 bases and the J gene end by 1 base; junction bases not matched to a gene: 7. The CDR3 has 15 residues. CDR3 in amino acids: CASSLGDSSNTEAFF. The CDR3 nucleotides read TGCGCCAGCAGCCTGGGGGACAGTTCGAACACTGAAGCTTTCTTT. The full variable domain, rest sourced from reference TRBV5-1 and TRBJ1-1, is KAGVTQTPRYLIKTRGQQVTLSCSPISGHRSVSWYQQTPGQGLQFLFEYFSETQRNKGNFPGRFSGRQFSNSRSEMNVSTLELGDSALYLCASSLGDSSNTEAFFGQGTRLTVV.

This CDR3 reads CASSYSSPLAGDYNEQFF. CDR3 DNA sequence: TGTGCCAGCAGTTACTCGTCCCCTCTAGCGGGGGATTACAATGAGCAGTTCTTC. V gene TRBV6-2 or TRBV6-3 combines with J gene TRBJ2-1; 10 bases line up with TRBD2. From germline, CDR1 is MNHEY and CDR2 SVGEGT. V lost 0 bases, J lost 4 bases, and 9 bases stayed unmatched. The CDR3 length is 18 residues.

The chain combines TRBV6-5 with TRBJ2-1; D gene unclear. V was shortened by 6 bases and J by 8 bases, with 14 bases between the two germline ends. Germline CDR1 is MNHEY and CDR2 is SVGAGI. The CDR3 length is 13 residues. The CDR3 DNA reads TGTGCCAGCAGCCGTCCCCTAGGTGATGAGCAGTTCTTC. It translates to CASSRPLGDEQFF.

The chain couples TRBV7-3 to TRBJ1-1; D unclear. Between the trimmed V and J ends, which lost 1 base and 0 bases, there was a span of 6 bases. CDR3 length equals 14 residues. Germline CDR1 and CDR2: SGHTA and FQGTGA. The CDR3 nucleotides are TGTGCCAGCAGCTTAAATTCCGTGAACACTGAAGCTTTCTTT. This translates into CASSLNSVNTEAFF.

The chain has TRBV7-3 and TRBJ2-5; no definite D call. This CDR3 spans 16 amino acids. Germline loops: CDR1 SGHTA, CDR2 FQGTGA. Trimming stripped 5 bases from V and 4 bases from J, with 20 bases between. The CDR3 spells CASSPGSNEPSETQYF. The CDR3 DNA is TGTGCCAGCAGCCCCGGGTCCAACGAACCCTCAGAGACCCAGTACTTC.

The rearrangement joins TRBV4-1 to TRBJ2-7; 7 bases fit TRBD2. CDR3 length: 13 residues. The germline gives CDR1 MGHRA, CDR2 YSYEKL. The ends lost 5 bases at V and 10 bases at J; junction bases unmatched: 11. The CDR3 loop is CASSANHQREQYF. Here the CDR3 DNA reads TGCGCCAGCAGCGCCAATCACCAGCGGGAACAGTACTTC.

The rearrangement joins TRBV28 to TRBJ1-5; TRBD1 matches 8 bases. The germline gives CDR1 MDHEN, CDR2 SYDVKM. The CDR3 is 14 amino acids. J was trimmed by 9 bases and V by 4 bases; bases with no gene match: 8. Here the CDR3 DNA reads TGTGCCAGCAGTTCAGGACAGGGTACGGTGCCCCAGCATTTT. Encoded protein: CASSSGQGTVPQHF. The whole variable domain, remainder taken from reference TRBV28 and TRBJ1-5, is DVKVTQSSRYLVKRTGEKVFLECVQDMDHENMFWYRQDPGLGLRLIYFSYDVKMKEKGDIPEGYSVSREKKERFSLILESASTNQTSMYLCASSSGQGTVPQHFGDGTRLSIL.

The chain links TRBV29-1 to TRBJ1-2; D gene uncertain. V shed 1 base and J shed 8 bases, with 8 bases lying between them. The CDR3 loop spans 11 amino acids. CDR1 and CDR2 (germline): SQVTM, ANQGSEA. The CDR3 bases are TGCAGCGTTGAAGCGCGCGGGGGCTACACCTTC. It is translated as CSVEARGGYTF.

This rearrangement joins TRBV7-3 to TRBJ2-3; TRBD1 aligns across 9 bases. Germline lookup yields CDR1 SGHTA and CDR2 FQGTGA. V shed 5 bases, J shed 5 bases, and the junction held 5 bases outside the gene matches. The CDR3 sequence is 14 residues long. The DNA for the CDR3 is TGTGCCAGCAGCGCACAGGGGGCAGGAGATACGCAGTATTTT. Protein sequence: CASSAQGAGDTQYF.

This sequence joins TRBV9 and TRBJ1-2, with TRBD1 identical over 12 bases. In germline, CDR1 is SGDLS, CDR2 YYNGEE. V shed 2 bases, J shed 3 bases, and the junction held 2 bases outside the gene matches. The CDR3 runs to 15 residues. In DNA form, the CDR3 reads TGTGCCAGCAGCGTCGGGACAGGGGGCGACTATGGCTACACCTTC. Its protein product is CASSVGTGGDYGYTF. The entire variable domain, with the rest obtained from reference TRBV9 and TRBJ1-2, is as follows: DSGVTQTPKHLITATGQRVTLRCSPRSGDLSVYWYQQSLDQGLQFLIQYYNGEERAKGNILERFSAQQFPDLHSELNLSSLELGDSALYFCASSVGTGGDYGYTFGSGTRLTVV.

The chain has TRBV2 and TRBJ2-7, with D unresolved. Trimming shortened V by 5 bases and J by 0 bases, and 5 bases separated the two germline ends. Germline CDR1 reads SNHLY; CDR2 reads FYNNEI. This CDR3 region has 12 residues. CDR3 sequence reads: CASSISSYEQYV. In DNA, the CDR3 is TGTGCCAGCAGTATTAGCTCCTACGAGCAGTACGTC.

This rearrangement joins TRBV7-9 to TRBJ1-1; 7 bases are shared with TRBD1. Per the germline V gene, CDR1 is SEHNR and CDR2 is FQNEAQ (reference sequence). With V trimmed by 2 bases and J by 4 bases, 4 bases remained unmatched. The CDR3 totals 14 residues. The DNA of the CDR3 is TGTGCCAGCAGCTTAAGGGGGCCAGGCACTGAAGCTTTCTTT. As protein: CASSLRGPGTEAFF.

This chain links TRBV4-2 with TRBJ2-1; D remains unclear. The CDR3 loop spans 17 amino acids. Trimming pared 0 bases from V and 0 bases from J, leaving 12 bases between. Germline CDR1 reads LGHNA; CDR2 reads YNFKEQ. The CDR3 sequence: CASSQELLASSYNEQFF. The CDR3 nucleotides are TGTGCCAGCAGCCAAGAACTACTCGCCAGCTCCTACAATGAGCAGTTCTTC.

The CDR3 DNA follows: TGTGCCAGCAGCCCGGGACAGGGGAGACAAGAGACCCAGTACTTC. This sequence encodes CASSPGQGRQETQYF. The chain recombines TRBV7-7 with TRBJ2-5; 10 bases map to TRBD1. Germline-derived CDR1 and CDR2 are SSHAT and FNYEAQ (reference sequence). Trimming took 5 bases from V and 2 from J; bases not matched to a gene: 5. The length of the CDR3 is 15 residues. The whole variable domain, remainder taken from reference TRBV7-7 and TRBJ2-5, is GAGVSQSPRYKVTKRGQDVTLRCDPISSHATLYWYQQALGQGPEFLTYFNYEAQPDKSGLPSDRFSAERPEGSISTLTIQRTEQRDSAMYRCASSPGQGRQETQYFGPGTRLLVL.

This chain joins TRBV5-6 and TRBJ1-2, with D possibly matching TRBD1 (5 bases). Between the trimmed V and J ends, which lost 4 bases and 2 bases, there was a span of 9 bases. The length of the CDR3 is 13 residues. Germline V gives CDR1 SGHDT, CDR2 YYEEEE. The CDR3 spells CASSGTGNYGYTF. The CDR3 DNA is TGTGCCAGCAGCGGTACAGGAAACTATGGCTACACCTTC.

The sample holds one count of this clone. This chain joins TRBV5-1 and TRBJ2-1; D not certain. The CDR3 totals 15 residues. Trimming shortened V by 0 bases and J by 6 bases, and 13 bases separated the two germline ends. Germline CDR1 is SGHRS and CDR2 is YFSETQ. The CDR3: CASSLGATRANEQFF. CDR3 in DNA: TGCGCCAGCAGCTTGGGGGCCACCCGAGCCAATGAGCAGTTCTTC.

This chain links TRBV15 with TRBJ2-1; TRBD1 aligns across 9 bases. The CDR3 loop spans 15 amino acids. The germline CDR1 and CDR2 sequences are LNHNV and YYDKDF (reference sequence). Unmatched junction bases numbered 3, after V lost 4 bases and J lost 2 bases. CDR3 DNA sequence: TGTGCCACCAGCACCGGACAGGGGACCTACAATGAGCAGTTCTTC. Protein: CATSTGQGTYNEQFF.

The CDR3 spells CASSVAGGWLGETQYF. In nucleotides, the CDR3 is TGTGCCAGCAGCGTAGCGGGGGGGTGGTTAGGGGAGACCCAGTACTTC. The genes are TRBV9 and TRBJ2-5; 8 bases line up with TRBD2. Germline lookup yields CDR1 SGDLS and CDR2 YYNGEE. With 0 bases clipped from V and 5 bases from J, the junction kept 9 bases outside the gene matches. The CDR3 is made up of 16 amino acids.

The rearrangement joins TRBV29-1 to TRBJ1-1; TRBD1 matches at 7 bases. The CDR3 length is 18 residues. Germline V lookup: CDR1 SQVTM, CDR2 ANQGSEA. The V segment lost 5 bases and the J segment 4 bases; nucleotides outside the gene matches: 22. CDR3 amino acids: CSVLARSENRGFFTEAFF. Here the CDR3 DNA reads TGCAGCGTTCTGGCCCGTTCGGAAAACAGGGGATTTTTCACTGAAGCTTTCTTT.

The chain combines TRBV5-4 with TRBJ2-4; the D gene is possibly TRBD2 (7 bases). Between the trimmed V and J ends, which lost 3 bases and 0 bases, there was a span of 10 bases. The CDR3 sequence is 15 residues long. CDR1 is SGHNT and CDR2 is YYREEE in the germline V gene (reference sequence). CDR3 sequence (DNA): TGTGCCAGCAGCTGGGGGGGGCAAGCCAAAAACATTCAGTACTTC. This sequence encodes CASSWGGQAKNIQYF.

The chain carries TRBV7-9 and TRBJ2-3, with 7 bases lining up with TRBD1. V lost 5 bases, J lost 5 bases, and 7 bases stayed unmatched. The germline CDR1 and CDR2 sequences are SEHNR and FQNEAQ (reference sequence). The CDR3 has 14 residues. The CDR3 loop reads CASSARYRGDTQYF. The CDR3, as DNA: TGTGCCAGCAGCGCACGATACAGGGGAGATACGCAGTATTTT.

The CDR3 loop is CASREGLATYNEQFF. The CDR3 nucleotides read TGTGCCAGCAGGGAGGGACTAGCAACCTACAATGAGCAGTTCTTC. The chain has TRBV27 and TRBJ2-1, with 9 bases identical to TRBD2. The ends lost 6 bases at V and 2 bases at J; junction bases unmatched: 5. Germline V CDR1 and CDR2: MNHEY, SMNVEV (reference sequence). This CDR3 comprises 15 residues.

The table lists this clone with a count of one. This chain links TRBV2 with TRBJ2-1; 7 bases line up with TRBD1. Germline V lookup: CDR1 SNHLY, CDR2 FYNNEI. With 1 base clipped from V and 8 bases from J, the junction kept 11 bases outside the gene matches. This CDR3 comprises 16 residues. CDR3 DNA sequence: TGTGCCAGCAGTGAAGGGCTGACAGGGTTCATCCATGAGCAGTTCTTC. It encodes CASSEGLTGFIHEQFF.

This chain links TRBV18 with TRBJ2-2; D uncertain. V lost 3 bases and J lost 6, with 11 bases in between. Looked up from germline, CDR1 is KGHSH and CDR2 is LQKENI. The CDR3 runs to 14 residues. CDR3 loop: CASSPRIEAGELFF. CDR3 sequence (DNA): TGTGCCAGCTCACCTCGGATTGAGGCCGGGGAGCTGTTTTTT. Complete variable domain (other parts from reference TRBV18 and TRBJ2-2): NAGVMQNPRHLVRRRGQEARLRCSPMKGHSHVYWYRQLPEEGLKFMVYLQKENIIDESGMPKERFSAEFPKEGPSILRIQQVVRGDSAAYFCASSPRIEAGELFFGEGSRLTVL.

A note on this clone: Other DNA sequences from this sample encode an identical CDR3 as well. The J gene is TRBJ2-1, the V gene TRBV5-1; perhaps TRBD2 as D (6 bases). The germline V gene encodes CDR1 SGHRS and CDR2 YFSETQ. The CDR3 totals 12 residues. Trimming took 5 bases from V and 7 from J, leaving 10 bases between them. CDR3 nucleotide sequence: TGCGCCAGCAGTTTGAGCGGGAATGAGCAGTTCTTC. It yields the protein CASSLSGNEQFF.

The chain is built from TRBV9 and TRBJ2-7; TRBD2 is a possible D gene (7 bases). The CDR3 consists of 15 residues. Germline V CDR1 and CDR2: SGDLS, YYNGEE. V was cut by 3 bases and J by 2 bases, with 15 bases left in between. The CDR3 is CASSEGDYSTYEQYF. As DNA, the CDR3 is TGTGCCAGCAGCGAGGGGGACTATAGCACCTACGAGCAGTACTTC.

V gene TRBV13 combines with J gene TRBJ1-1, with D possibly matching TRBD1 (6 bases). The CDR3 extends over 14 amino acids. The germline gives CDR1 PRHDT, CDR2 FYEKMQ (reference sequence). V lost 2 bases to trimming and J lost 1 base, with 8 bases between them. The CDR3 here is CASSLPGENTEAFF. As DNA, the CDR3 is TGTGCCAGCAGCTTACCAGGGGAGAACACTGAAGCTTTCTTT.

The chain has TRBV7-2 and TRBJ1-1; 7 bases map to TRBD1. V gave up 2 bases and J gave up 4 bases; unmatched junction bases: 4. CDR3 length: 14 amino acids. Germline CDR1 reads SGHTA; CDR2 reads FQGNSA. The CDR3 DNA reads TGTGCCAGCAGCTTAAGGGGGCTAGGCACTGAAGCTTTCTTT. This sequence encodes CASSLRGLGTEAFF.